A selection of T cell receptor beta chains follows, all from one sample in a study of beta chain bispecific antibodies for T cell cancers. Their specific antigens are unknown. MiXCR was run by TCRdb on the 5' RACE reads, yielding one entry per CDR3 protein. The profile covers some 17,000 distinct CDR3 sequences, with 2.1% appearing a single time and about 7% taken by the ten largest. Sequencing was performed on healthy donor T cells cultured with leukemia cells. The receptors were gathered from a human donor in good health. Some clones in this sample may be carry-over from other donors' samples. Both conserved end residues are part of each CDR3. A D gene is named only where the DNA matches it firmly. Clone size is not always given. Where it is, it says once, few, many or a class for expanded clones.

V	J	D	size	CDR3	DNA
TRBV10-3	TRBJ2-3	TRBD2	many	CAISESPRVAGATDTQYF	TGTGCCATCAGTGAGTCGCCCCGAGTAGCGGGGGCCACAGATACGCAGTATTTT
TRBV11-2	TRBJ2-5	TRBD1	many	CASSPPGQGLKETQYF	TGTGCCAGCAGCCCACCGGGACAGGGTCTCAAAGAGACCCAGTACTTC
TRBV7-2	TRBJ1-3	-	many	CASSSAGAPGNTIYF	TGTGCCAGCAGTTCCGCAGGGGCCCCTGGAAACACCATATATTTT
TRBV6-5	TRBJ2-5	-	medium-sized	CASSYSERGGETETQYF	TGTGCCAGCAGTTACTCGGAACGGGGCGGGGAGACGGAGACCCAGTACTTC
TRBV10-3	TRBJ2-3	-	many	CAISGPTRTDTQYF	TGTGCCATCAGTGGGCCGACCCGCACAGATACGCAGTATTTT
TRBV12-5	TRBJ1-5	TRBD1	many	CASGDGQGINQPQHF	TGTGCTAGTGGTGATGGACAGGGAATCAATCAGCCCCAGCATTTT
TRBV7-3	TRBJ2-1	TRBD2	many	CASSLISGGENEQFF	TGTGCCAGCAGCTTAATCTCGGGGGGAGAAAATGAGCAGTTCTTC
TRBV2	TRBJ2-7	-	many	CASLAGNYEQYF	TGTGCCAGCCTGGCAGGGAACTACGAGCAGTACTTC
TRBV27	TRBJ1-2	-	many	CASSYSPNYGYTF	TGTGCCAGCTCATACAGCCCCAACTATGGCTACACCTTC
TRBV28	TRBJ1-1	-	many	CASNPLWGMAFF	TGTGCCAGCAACCCCCTATGGGGTATGGCTTTCTTT
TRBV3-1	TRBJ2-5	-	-	CASSQEKGRAVSQETQYF	TGTGCCAGCAGCCAAGAGAAGGGCAGGGCGGTTTCCCAAGAGACCCAGTACTTC
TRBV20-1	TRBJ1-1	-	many	CSARDMRGEVTEAFF	TGCAGTGCTAGAGATATGCGAGGCGAAGTCACTGAAGCTTTCTTT
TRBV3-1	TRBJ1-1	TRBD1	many	CASSYPGQGITEAFF	TGTGCCAGCAGCTACCCGGGACAGGGGATAACTGAAGCTTTCTTT
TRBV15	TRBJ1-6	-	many	CATSRSDINSPLHF	TGTGCCACCAGCAGGTCGGACATTAATTCACCCCTCCACTTT
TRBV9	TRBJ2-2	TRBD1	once	CASSPGQGNTGELFF	TGTGCCAGCAGCCCCGGACAGGGTAACACCGGGGAGCTGTTTTTT
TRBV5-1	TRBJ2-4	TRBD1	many	CASSLPSGTGENIQYF	TGCGCCAGCAGCTTGCCCTCGGGGACAGGGGAGAACATTCAGTACTTC
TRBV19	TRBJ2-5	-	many	CASSIDGEETQYF	TGTGCCAGTAGTATAGATGGGGAAGAGACCCAGTACTTC
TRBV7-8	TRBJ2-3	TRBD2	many	CASSSMGRGGRDTQYF	TGTGCCAGCAGCTCCATGGGGCGGGGGGGCCGTGATACGCAGTATTTT
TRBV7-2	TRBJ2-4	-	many	CASSSVLAGTSKNIQYF	TGTGCCAGCAGCTCCGTTCTTGCAGGGACGTCCAAAAACATTCAGTACTTC
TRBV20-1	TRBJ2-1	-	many	CSASSTGTYYNEQFF	TGCAGTGCTAGCTCAACCGGGACTTACTACAATGAGCAGTTCTTC
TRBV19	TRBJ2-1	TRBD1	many	CATRTGVNEQFF	TGTGCCACCCGGACAGGGGTCAATGAGCAGTTCTTC
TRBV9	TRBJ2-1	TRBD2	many	CASSVLAGNEQFF	TGTGCCAGCAGCGTACTAGCGGGGAATGAGCAGTTCTTC
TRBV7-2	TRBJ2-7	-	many	CASSLSPLDEQYF	TGTGCCAGCAGCTTATCCCCTCTGGACGAGCAGTACTTC
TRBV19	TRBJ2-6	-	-	CASTLGRTPANVLTF	TGTGCCAGTACCCTGGGGAGAACCCCAGCCAACGTCCTGACTTTC
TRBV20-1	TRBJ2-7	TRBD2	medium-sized	CSAREEAGGPTEQYF	TGCAGTGCTAGAGAAGAAGCGGGGGGCCCCACCGAGCAGTACTTC
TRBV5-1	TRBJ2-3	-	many	CASSWAGTEGDTQYF	TGCGCCAGCAGCTGGGCCGGGACTGAGGGAGATACGCAGTATTTT
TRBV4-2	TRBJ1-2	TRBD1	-	CASSQEGTGLDLSYGYTF	TGTGCCAGCAGCCAAGAAGGGACAGGCTTAGATTTGTCCTATGGCTACACCTTC
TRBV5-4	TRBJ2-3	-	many	CASTEDRVGGPRSTDTQYF	TGTGCCAGCACCGAGGACAGAGTCGGGGGGCCTCGAAGTACAGATACGCAGTATTTT